These 31 T cell receptor beta chains were sequenced from one sample in a study of CD8 T cells in ankylosing spondylitis. Study-wide results and caveats: For ankylosing spondylitis blood, a TCR beta motif of about 8 highly homologous variants appeared characteristic.

These receptors have no known antigen. TCRdb itself ran the 5' RACE reads through MiXCR, one entry per CDR3 protein. The repertoire holds about 440,000 distinct CDR3 sequences, with 15% to 20% as singletons. The specimen sequenced was blood, either unsorted or a sorted T cell fraction (not recorded which). The origin of the receptors is a male donor with ankylosing spondylitis.

The chain has TRBV12-3 or TRBV12-4 and TRBJ2-7, with TRBD2 matching over 9 bases. The CDR3 loop spans 14 amino acids. Trimming cost V 8 bases and J 4 bases; bases outside gene matches: 9. CDR3 in DNA: TGTGCCAGCGCGAGGGCTAGCGGGACATACGAGCAGTACTTC. Protein product: CASARASGTYEQYF.

This clonotype was seen repeatedly, ten times or more. The V and J genes are TRBV9 and TRBJ2-5, with 8 bases lining up with TRBD1. This CDR3 has 14 amino acids. J was trimmed by 4 bases and V by 3 bases; bases with no gene match: 5. The V gene's germline CDR1 is SGDLS and CDR2 YYNGEE. The CDR3 bases are TGTGCCAGCAGCGGATTTGACAGGGGAGAGACCCAGTACTTC. Its protein is CASSGFDRGETQYF.

J is TRBJ2-7 and V is TRBV10-2, with D uncertain. The germline V gene has CDR1 WSHSY and CDR2 SAAADI. The ends were cut back, 5 bases at V and 0 bases at J, with 14 bases in the middle. The CDR3 loop spans 15 amino acids. CDR3 in amino acids: CASSPGERLSYEQYF. The CDR3 region has the DNA TGCGCCAGCAGTCCCGGTGAAAGGCTCTCCTACGAGCAGTACTTC.

This clonotype was detected a few times. CDR3 loop: CASSFSAGDYNEQFF. The CDR3 coding sequence is TGTGCCAGCAGCTTCTCAGCGGGGGACTACAATGAGCAGTTCTTC. The chain combines TRBV5-5 with TRBJ2-1, with 8 nucleotides matching TRBD2. The length of the CDR3 is 15 residues. With V trimmed by 2 bases and J by 3 bases, 4 bases remained unmatched. Germline CDR1 reads SGHKS; CDR2 reads YYEKEE (reference sequence).

This rearrangement joins TRBV7-3 to TRBJ2-3, with TRBD1 matching over 10 bases. The V segment lost 5 bases and the J segment 5 bases; nucleotides outside the gene matches: 1. Looked up from germline, CDR1 is SGHTA and CDR2 is FQGTGA. The CDR3 consists of 13 residues. The CDR3 spells CASSGTGEDTQYF. CDR3 bases: TGTGCCAGCAGCGGGACAGGGGAAGATACGCAGTATTTT. The full variable domain, with the rest looked up from reference TRBV7-3 and TRBJ2-3, is GAGVSQTPSNKVTEKGKYVELRCDPISGHTALYWYRQSLGQGPEFLIYFQGTGAADDSGLPNDRFFAVRPEGSVSTLKIQRTERGDSAVYLCASSGTGEDTQYFGPGTRLTVL.

This chain joins TRBV6-2 or TRBV6-3 and TRBJ2-2; D gene ambiguous. CDR1 and CDR2 from the germline V gene are MNHEY and SVGEGT. V gave up 3 bases and J gave up 6 bases, with 5 bases separating them. The CDR3 has 12 amino acids. The CDR3 nucleotides are TGTGCCAGCAGTTATCAGTCCGGGGAGCTGTTTTTT. Protein product: CASSYQSGELFF.

J is TRBJ2-5 and V is TRBV29-1, with 8 bases lining up with TRBD2. CDR3 length: 15 amino acids. With V trimmed by 4 bases and J by 1 base, 8 bases remained unmatched. In germline, CDR1 is SQVTM, CDR2 ANQGSEA. The CDR3 DNA reads TGCAGCGTTGCTGAGCGGGGGCTCCTCCAAGAGACCCAGTACTTC. Translated, it gives CSVAERGLLQETQYF.

This sequence joins TRBV20-1 and TRBJ2-5, with TRBD2 matching over 7 bases. The V and J ends lost 1 base and 4 bases, in that order; junction bases with no gene match: 3. The CDR3 spans 13 residues. Germline V gives CDR1 DFQATT, CDR2 SNEGSKA (reference sequence). CDR3 sequence: CSARGAGAETQYF. In DNA, the CDR3 is TGCAGTGCTAGAGGTGCGGGAGCAGAGACCCAGTACTTC.

The rearrangement links TRBV6-1 to TRBJ1-1; D is uncertain. This CDR3 is 16 amino acids long. Germline V gene sequence: CDR1 MNHNS, CDR2 SASEGT. Trimming took 5 bases from V and 1 from J, leaving 17 bases between them. The CDR3 DNA sequence: TGTGCCAGCAGTCGCGCTAAGGGAGGGCCGAACACTGAAGCTTTCTTT. Its protein product is CASSRAKGGPNTEAFF.

The chain links TRBV7-2 to TRBJ1-6, with TRBD1 matching over 7 bases. The CDR3 covers 14 residues. The junction had 5 bases not matched to a gene; V was cut back by 2 bases and J by 10 bases. Germline V lookup: CDR1 SGHTA, CDR2 FQGNSA. As DNA, the CDR3 is TGTGCCAGCAGCTTACCGGGAGGGGGCTCACCCCTCCACTTT. Protein: CASSLPGGGSPLHF.

This chain joins TRBV20-1 and TRBJ2-1; 13 bases align to TRBD2. This CDR3 contains 16 residues. The V segment lost 6 bases and the J segment 0 bases; nucleotides outside the gene matches: 5. Germline CDR1 DFQATT, CDR2 SNEGSKA (reference sequence). The CDR3 nucleotides are TGCAGTGCAAGGACTAGCGGGGGACACTCCTACAATGAGCAGTTCTTC. It is translated as CSARTSGGHSYNEQFF.

V and J are TRBV7-9 and TRBJ2-3; D assignment may be TRBD1 or TRBD2 (5 bases each). V lost 1 base and J lost 1, with 6 bases in between. This CDR3 has 14 residues. CDR1 is SEHNR, CDR2 FQNEAQ, per germline (reference sequence). The CDR3 here is CASSLGDRTDTQYF. The CDR3 region has the DNA TGTGCCAGCAGCTTAGGGGACCGCACAGATACGCAGTATTTT.

The V and J genes are TRBV20-1 and TRBJ1-1, with D perhaps matching TRBD1 (6 bases). V dropped 3 bases and J dropped 1 base, with 18 bases sitting between them. Germline CDR1 reads DFQATT; CDR2 reads SNEGSKA (reference sequence). The CDR3 totals 16 residues. Here the CDR3 DNA reads TGCAGTGCTAGTTCCAGGTGGGGCAGGGGGAACACTGAAGCTTTCTTT. This translates into CSASSRWGRGNTEAFF.

The V call is TRBV5-1, the J call TRBJ2-7, with 12 bases matching TRBD1. Germline V gene sequence: CDR1 SGHRS, CDR2 YFSETQ. The ends lost 4 bases at V and 6 bases at J; junction bases unmatched: 8. This CDR3 is 15 amino acids long. The CDR3 DNA reads as TGCGCCAGCAGCGCGGGACAGGGGGCGCAAAGCGAGCAGTACTTC. Protein sequence: CASSAGQGAQSEQYF.

The chain is built from TRBV20-1 and TRBJ1-2, with TRBD1 matching over 8 bases. The CDR3 has 15 amino acids. Germline CDR1 reads DFQATT; CDR2 reads SNEGSKA (reference sequence). CDR3 sequence reads: CSPRARGRLGYGYTF. Written as DNA, the CDR3 is TGCAGCCCTCGCGCCAGGGGGCGCTTAGGCTATGGCTACACCTTC.

This clonotype has a single count. The J gene is TRBJ2-7, the V gene TRBV5-6; D is possibly TRBD2 (5 bases). Germline V gives CDR1 SGHDT, CDR2 YYEEEE. Deletions cut 8 bases from V and 3 bases from J, with 15 bases between. There are 13 residues in the CDR3. The CDR3 DNA follows: TGTGCCAGGAGCCCGGGATATCTCTACGAGCAGTACTTC. Translated, it gives CARSPGYLYEQYF.

CDR3 amino acids: CASSSTGGADTQYF. CDR3 DNA: TGTGCCAGCAGTTCGACAGGGGGCGCAGATACGCAGTATTTT. V usage is TRBV6-5 and J usage is TRBJ2-3; 10 bases are a match to TRBD1. The CDR3 totals 14 residues. Losses at the gene ends were 4 bases for V and 4 bases for J; bases not matched to a gene: 2. Germline V gene data show CDR1 as MNHEY and CDR2 as SVGAGI.

This chain joins TRBV3-1 and TRBJ1-5; 9 bases are shared with TRBD1. The ends lost 3 bases at V and 3 bases at J; junction bases unmatched: 6. The germline V gene has CDR1 LGHDT and CDR2 YNNKEL (reference sequence). The CDR3 contains 16 residues. CDR3 region: CASSQDGTGHNQPQHF. In DNA, the CDR3 is TGTGCCAGCAGCCAGGATGGGACAGGGCACAATCAGCCCCAGCATTTT.

The CDR3 protein is CASSLGTSGDQETQYF. The DNA of the CDR3 is TGCGCCAGCAGCTTGGGGACTAGCGGGGACCAAGAGACCCAGTACTTC. This chain uses TRBV5-1 with TRBJ2-5; 12 positions match TRBD2. CDR3 length: 16 residues. The V gene end was trimmed by 0 bases and the J gene end by 0 bases; junction bases not matched to a gene: 0. CDR1 SGHRS and CDR2 YFSETQ come from the germline V gene.

This clonotype was seen ten or more times. The V call is TRBV12-3 or TRBV12-4, the J call TRBJ1-1, with D possibly TRBD1 on 6 matching bases. The CDR3 is made up of 14 amino acids. V gave up 4 bases and J gave up 4 bases, with 13 bases separating them. The CDR3 sequence: CASSSHRVGTEAFF. The CDR3 DNA reads TGTGCCAGCAGTTCCCACAGGGTTGGCACTGAAGCTTTCTTT.

V is TRBV28 and J is TRBJ2-7; D is possibly TRBD1 (6 bases). CDR3 length: 13 residues. Trimming took off 6 bases at V and 10 bases at J, with 19 bases between the two ends. Germline CDR1 MDHEN, CDR2 SYDVKM. Here the CDR3 DNA reads TGTGCCAGCAGCAAAGAACAGGGTCTTAGACAGTACTTC. It yields the protein CASSKEQGLRQYF.

This clonotype has just a few counts. The chain uses TRBV2 and TRBJ1-1; D possibly corresponds to TRBD1 (6 bases). V was pared by 3 bases and J by 1 base, with 15 bases between. The CDR3 spans 16 residues. Germline CDR1 reads SNHLY; CDR2 reads FYNNEI. CDR3 bases: TGTGCCAGCAGTGATGGGGGGAAGGGGGGGAACACTGAAGCTTTCTTT. The encoded protein is CASSDGGKGGNTEAFF.

V gene TRBV14 combines with J gene TRBJ1-1, with D possibly TRBD1 on 5 matching bases. Germline V lookup: CDR1 SGHDN, CDR2 FVKESK. V was trimmed by 1 base and J by 11 bases, leaving 14 bases between them. This CDR3 has 13 residues. This CDR3 is CASSQGGRTEAFF. For the CDR3, the DNA is TGTGCCAGCAGCCAAGGGGGCCGGACGGAGGCTTTCTTT.

This clonotype occurred a few times. This chain connects TRBV6-1 to TRBJ2-1; D perhaps matches TRBD1 (6 bases). V was cut by 5 bases and J by 6 bases, with 14 bases left in between. Germline V lookup: CDR1 MNHNS, CDR2 SASEGT. The CDR3 runs 14 residues. CDR3 in DNA: TGTGCCAGCAGTATATCCACAGGGACCAATGAGCAGTTCTTC. Amino acids: CASSISTGTNEQFF.

This clonotype was seen ten or more times. The CDR3: CASSLDRAEQYF. The CDR3, as DNA: TGTGCCAGCAGTTTAGACAGGGCCGAGCAGTACTTC. The V call is TRBV12-3 or TRBV12-4, the J call TRBJ2-7; D perhaps matches TRBD1 (6 bases). The CDR3 sequence is 12 residues long. The ends were cut back, 1 base at V and 6 bases at J, with 7 bases in the middle.

This clonotype was counted many times. The chain couples TRBV7-9 to TRBJ1-1, with D unclear. V lost 1 base to trimming and J lost 7 bases, with 13 bases between them. The CDR3 consists of 14 residues. The germline V gene has CDR1 SEHNR and CDR2 FQNEAQ (reference sequence). The CDR3: CASSLDIRANEAFF. The CDR3 coding sequence is TGTGCCAGCAGCTTAGATATCCGGGCAAATGAAGCTTTCTTT.

This clonotype has just a few counts. The J gene is TRBJ1-5, the V gene TRBV11-2, with a weak D call TRBD1 (5 bases). The CDR3 is 15 residues long. Germline loops: CDR1 SGHAT, CDR2 FQNNGV. The V end was cut by 5 bases, the J end by 3 bases, with 14 bases between. The CDR3 sequence is CASSPGGKLNQPQHF. CDR3 DNA sequence: TGTGCCAGCAGCCCCGGGGGGAAGCTCAATCAGCCCCAGCATTTT.

The chain uses TRBV10-3 and TRBJ2-7; 13 bases map to TRBD2. This CDR3 is 14 amino acids long. Germline V lookup: CDR1 ENHRY, CDR2 SYGVKD. V was clipped by 10 bases and J by 5 bases; unmatched bases: 8. The CDR3: CATAGTSGTHEQYF. The CDR3 DNA reads TGTGCCACCGCCGGGACTAGCGGGACCCACGAGCAGTACTTC.

This clonotype was picked up a small number of times. This chain uses TRBV2 with TRBJ2-3; D uncertain. Trimming removed 8 bases at V and 2 bases at J, with 8 bases between. The CDR3 has 12 residues. CDR1 SNHLY and CDR2 FYNNEI come from the germline V gene. For the CDR3, the DNA is TGTGCCAGCGTCTGGTCCACAGATACGCAGTATTTT. It translates to CASVWSTDTQYF.

CDR3 DNA: TGTGCCAGCAGCCAGGACAGGGGGCGGCAGCCCCAGCATTTT. It is translated as CASSQDRGRQPQHF. The chain has TRBV3-1 and TRBJ1-5; 11 bases fit TRBD1. The germline CDR1 and CDR2 sequences are LGHDT and YNNKEL (reference sequence). Trimming cost V 3 bases and J 7 bases; bases outside gene matches: 2. CDR3 length equals 14 residues.

V is TRBV10-3 and J is TRBJ1-1; D may be TRBD1 (6 bases). Trimming cost V 5 bases and J 3 bases, with 16 bases left between them. There are 15 residues in the CDR3. Looked up from germline, CDR1 is ENHRY and CDR2 is SYGVKD. The CDR3 DNA reads TGTGCCATCAGTCCCGACTCCAACAGGGACACTGAAGCTTTCTTT. As protein: CAISPDSNRDTEAFF.